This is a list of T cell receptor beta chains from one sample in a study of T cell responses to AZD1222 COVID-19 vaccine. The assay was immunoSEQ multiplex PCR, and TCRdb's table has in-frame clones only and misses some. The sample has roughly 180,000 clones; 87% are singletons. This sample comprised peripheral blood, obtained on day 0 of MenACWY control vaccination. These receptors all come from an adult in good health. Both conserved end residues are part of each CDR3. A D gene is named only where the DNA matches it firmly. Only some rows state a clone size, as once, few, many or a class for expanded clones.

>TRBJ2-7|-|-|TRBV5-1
TGCGCCAGCAGTAAACAGACAGGAACCTACGAGCAGTACTTC
CASSKQTGTYEQYF
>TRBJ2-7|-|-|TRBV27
TGTGCCAGCAGTACCCGGCTACTTTCCTACGAGCAGTACTTC
CASSTRLLSYEQYF
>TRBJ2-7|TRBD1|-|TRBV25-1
TGTGCCAGCACCGGACAGGGGAGCTCCTACGAGCAGTACTTC
CASTGQGSSYEQYF
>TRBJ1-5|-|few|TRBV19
TGTGCCAGTAGTATGGGCGTTCGGGGCAATCAGCCCCAGCATTTT
CASSMGVRGNQPQHF
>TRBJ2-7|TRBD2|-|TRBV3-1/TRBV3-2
TGTGCCAGCAGCCAAGATAGGGCTAGCGGCTACGAGCAGTACTTC
CASSQDRASGYEQYF
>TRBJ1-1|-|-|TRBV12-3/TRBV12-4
TGTGCCAGCTTTGAGCTCACGAACACTGAAGCTTTCTTT
CASFELTNTEAFF
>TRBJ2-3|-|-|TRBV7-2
TGTGCCAGCAGCTTAAGGGGCACCACAGATACGCAGTATTTT
CASSLRGTTDTQYF
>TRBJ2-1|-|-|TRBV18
TGTGCCAGCTCCCCCACGGAGTACAATGAGCAGTTCTTC
CASSPTEYNEQFF
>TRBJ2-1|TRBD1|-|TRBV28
TGTGCCAGCAGTTTCCAACGGGACAGGTACAATGAGCAGTTCTTC
CASSFQRDRYNEQFF
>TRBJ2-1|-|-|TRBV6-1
TGTGCCAGCAGTGATCAGGGTAATGAGCAGTTCTTC
CASSDQGNEQFF
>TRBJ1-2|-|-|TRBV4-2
TGTGCCAGCAGCGGGCCGACAGCGACCTTTTCCTATGGCTACACCTTC
CASSGPTATFSYGYTF
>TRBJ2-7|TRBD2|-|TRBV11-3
TGTGCCAGCAGCTTAACTAGCGGCCCCCACGAGCAGTACTTC
CASSLTSGPHEQYF
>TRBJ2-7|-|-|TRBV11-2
TGTGCCAGCAGCTTAGGAGACTTAACCTACGAGCAGTACTTC
CASSLGDLTYEQYF
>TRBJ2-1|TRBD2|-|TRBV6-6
TGTGCCAGCAGTCTCGGACTAGCGGGGGGCCAAAAAGTATACAATGAGCAGTTCTTC
CASSLGLAGGQKVYNEQFF
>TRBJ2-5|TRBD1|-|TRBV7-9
TGTGCCAGCAGCCATAACAGGGGGCTGCGGGAGACCCAGTACTTC
CASSHNRGLRETQYF
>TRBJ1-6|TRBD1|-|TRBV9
TGTGCCAGCAGCCGACACACCCGGGACAGAGGTAATTCACCCCTCCACTTT
CASSRHTRDRGNSPLHF
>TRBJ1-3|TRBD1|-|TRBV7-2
TGTGCCAGCAGCTCTTCCGGGACAGGGGGCAAGGGAACTGGAAACACCATATATTTT
CASSSSGTGGKGTGNTIYF
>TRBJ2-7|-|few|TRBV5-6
TGTGCCAGCAGCCTGGGAGGTGGACTTCCCTACGAGCAGTACTTC
CASSLGGGLPYEQYF
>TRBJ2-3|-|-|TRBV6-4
TGTGCCAGCAGTGACGGCGGGGGCACAGATACGCAGTATTTT
CASSDGGGTDTQYF
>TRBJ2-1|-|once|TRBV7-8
TGTGCCAGCAGCCCTAAGGTAAATGGATATGAGCAGTTCTTC
CASSPKVNGYEQFF
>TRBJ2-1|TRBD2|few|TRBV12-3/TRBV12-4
TGTGCCAGCAGTCGGACTAGCGGCAATGAGCAGTTCTTC
CASSRTSGNEQFF
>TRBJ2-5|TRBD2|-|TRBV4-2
TGTGCCAGCAGCCAAGAGACGGGGGGGCGAGAGACCCAGTACTTC
CASSQETGGRETQYF